The clone carrying this TCR beta chain has a count of ten or more. This sample stems from a study of prognosis after radiotherapy for stage I lung cancer. Looked up from germline, CDR1 is DFQATT and CDR2 is SNEGSKA (reference sequence). This CDR3 spans 14 amino acids. V lost 4 bases and J lost 5; bases outside the gene matches: 4. Using two-round multiplex PCR, the authors amplified TCR beta CDR3 from genomic DNA. Primers specific to each TRBV and TRBJ gene drove first-round PCR. TCRdb independently ran MiXCR on the multiplex PCR reads; one entry per CDR3 protein. The repertoire holds around 30,000 distinct CDR3 sequences, with approximately 35% as singletons.

The V and J genes are TRBV20-1 and TRBJ2-5; 13 bases line up with TRBD2. Sequencing used PBMCs, obtained before or after stereotactic body radiation therapy (not recorded which). The TCR was taken from a donor over 45 with non-small cell lung cancer. Written as DNA, the CDR3 is TGCAGTGCTACACTAGCGGGGGGGATCGAGACCCAGTACTTC. Translation: CSATLAGGIETQYF.